Each of the 17 T cell receptor beta chains below was sequenced from the same sample in a study of beta chain features in type 1 diabetes. Since all of the isolated RNA was reverse transcribed, expressed TCRB transcripts were what got sequenced. Assay: immunoSEQ multiplex PCR; the TCRdb copy retains only in-frame clones and omits some. This sample has 970,000 or so clones, with roughly a sixth found just once. Sequencing input: naive CD4+ T cells from blood. The origin of the receptors is a woman aged 18-30 years in good health.

This clone was recorded a few times. The rearrangement uses TRBV4-2 and TRBJ2-7, with D possibly matching TRBD1 (5 bases). The germline V and J ends were trimmed by 3 bases and 3 bases, with 21 bases remaining between them. The CDR3 has 17 amino acids. Germline CDR1 is LGHNA and CDR2 is YNFKEQ. CDR3 protein: CASSQTVQGEVNYEQYF. In nucleotides, the CDR3 is TGTGCCAGCAGCCAGACAGTTCAGGGCGAGGTGAACTACGAGCAGTACTTC.

This chain joins TRBV6-1 and TRBJ2-5; possible D gene TRBD1, 6 bases. The CDR3 is 14 amino acids. Trimming cost V 0 bases and J 2 bases, with 7 bases left between them. Germline lookup yields CDR1 MNHNS and CDR2 SASEGT. The CDR3 DNA is TGTGCCAGCAGTGAAGCGGGGGCGCAAGAGACCCAGTACTTC. Translation gives CASSEAGAQETQYF.

V and J are TRBV7-9 and TRBJ2-7; possibly TRBD1 for D (5 bases). The CDR3 is made up of 13 amino acids. The germline gives CDR1 SEHNR, CDR2 FQNEAQ (reference sequence). Trimming took off 3 bases at V and 5 bases at J, with 11 bases between the two ends. The CDR3 here is CASSLSQGDEQYF. The CDR3 region has the DNA TGTGCCAGCAGCTTGAGTCAGGGTGACGAGCAGTACTTC. Variable domain in full (rest from reference TRBV7-9 and TRBJ2-7): DTGVSQNPRHKITKRGQNVTFRCDPISEHNRLYWYRQTLGQGPEFLTYFQNEAQLEKSRLLSDRFSAERPKGSFSTLEIQRTEQGDSAMYLCASSLSQGDEQYFGPGTRLTVT.

The chain couples TRBV20-1 to TRBJ1-1; D is ambiguous. Germline CDR1 is DFQATT and CDR2 is SNEGSKA (reference sequence). V dropped 5 bases and J dropped 11 bases, with 15 bases sitting between them. This CDR3 contains 11 residues. CDR3 in DNA: TGCAGTGCTCCGGGATCCCTCAGGGCTTTCTTT. Protein product: CSAPGSLRAFF.

The sample holds a few counts of this clone. The CDR3 bases are TGTGCCAGCAGTTTATCGCGGGTTACCGGGGAGCTGTTTTTT. Translated, it gives CASSLSRVTGELFF. The chain is built from TRBV27 and TRBJ2-2; a possible D gene is TRBD2 (5 bases). There are 14 residues in the CDR3. The germline gives CDR1 MNHEY, CDR2 SMNVEV (reference sequence). The germline V and J ends were trimmed by 0 bases and 5 bases, with 7 bases remaining between them.

The chain is built from TRBV7-9 and TRBJ1-5; D is perhaps TRBD1 (6 bases). The ends were cut back, 3 bases at V and 4 bases at J, with 7 bases in the middle. The CDR3 runs to 13 residues. Germline values: CDR1 SEHNR, CDR2 FQNEAQ (reference sequence). CDR3 nucleotides: TGTGCCAGCAGCTTCCAGGGGAATCAGCCCCAGCATTTT. Translating it yields CASSFQGNQPQHF.

The chain carries TRBV28 and TRBJ2-1; D is possibly TRBD2 (6 bases). The CDR3 consists of 15 residues. Germline lookup yields CDR1 MDHEN and CDR2 SYDVKM. Trimming removed 3 bases from V and 7 bases from J, with 16 bases in between. DNA of the CDR3: TGTGCCAGCAGTTTTTCAGGAGGGCCAAATAATGAGCAGTTCTTC. Protein product: CASSFSGGPNNEQFF.

The chain has TRBV11-1 and TRBJ2-1; D not certain. Germline V gives CDR1 SGHAT, CDR2 FQDESV (reference sequence). Trimming stripped 6 bases from V and 8 bases from J, with 14 bases between. CDR3 length: 13 amino acids. The CDR3 is CASSSRWNYEQFF. Here the CDR3 DNA reads TGTGCCAGCAGTAGTAGGTGGAATTATGAGCAGTTCTTC.

This chain connects TRBV10-3 to TRBJ2-3, with D hard to call. V was trimmed by 3 bases and J by 6 bases, leaving 7 bases between them. Germline-derived CDR1 and CDR2 are ENHRY and SYGVKD. CDR3 size: 12 residues. In DNA form, the CDR3 reads TGTGCCATCAGTGAAGGTGGGGATACGCAGTATTTT. Translation gives CAISEGGDTQYF.

The sample holds a few counts of this clone. This chain links TRBV5-4 with TRBJ2-3; maybe TRBD1 (5 bases). V shed 4 bases and J shed 2 bases, with 20 bases lying between them. Germline V CDR1 and CDR2: SGHNT, YYREEE (reference sequence). The CDR3 is 17 residues long. The CDR3 spells CASSQTPPAGPTDTQYF. The CDR3 nucleotides are TGTGCCAGCAGCCAAACCCCACCGGCAGGGCCCACAGATACGCAGTATTTT.

This clone was observed a few times. V and J are TRBV18 and TRBJ2-7, with 10 bases identical to TRBD1. This CDR3 spans 15 amino acids. V lost 3 bases, J lost 2 bases, and 4 bases stayed unmatched. Germline V lookup: CDR1 KGHSH, CDR2 LQKENI. This CDR3 reads CASSPAGQGAYEQYF. The CDR3 DNA follows: TGTGCCAGCTCACCCGCAGGACAGGGGGCCTACGAGCAGTACTTC.

There are a few counts of this clone. V is TRBV7-9 and J is TRBJ1-5; the D is unclear. Germline V gene sequence: CDR1 SEHNR, CDR2 FQNEAQ (reference sequence). Trimming cost V 2 bases and J 6 bases, with 8 bases left between them. This CDR3 has 13 residues. CDR3 loop: CASSLSGTQPQHF. The CDR3 coding sequence is TGTGCCAGCAGCTTATCGGGAACTCAGCCCCAGCATTTT.

The chain is built from TRBV2 and TRBJ1-2, with D perhaps matching TRBD1 (5 bases). Germline V gives CDR1 SNHLY, CDR2 FYNNEI. The CDR3 totals 14 residues. The V end was cut by 6 bases, the J end by 2 bases, with 13 bases between. The CDR3 loop is CASSDEGENYGYTF. DNA for the CDR3: TGTGCCAGCAGCGACGAAGGGGAAAACTATGGCTACACCTTC. Full variable domain (missing parts from reference TRBV2 and TRBJ1-2): EPEVTQTPSHQVTQMGQEVILRCVPISNHLYFYWYRQILGQKVEFLVSFYNNEISEKSEIFDDQFSVERPDGSNFTLKIRSTKLEDSAMYFCASSDEGENYGYTFGSGTRLTVV.

V gene TRBV10-3 combines with J gene TRBJ2-7, with 10 bases matching TRBD2. The V gene end was trimmed by 4 bases and the J gene end by 2 bases; junction bases not matched to a gene: 17. The CDR3 has 19 amino acids. The germline gives CDR1 ENHRY, CDR2 SYGVKD. CDR3: CAISAPGASGSLPPYEQYF. In DNA form, the CDR3 reads TGTGCCATCAGTGCTCCGGGGGCTAGCGGGAGTTTACCCCCCTACGAGCAGTACTTC.

This rearrangement joins TRBV25-1 to TRBJ1-3; possible D gene TRBD1, 6 bases. The ends were cut back, 3 bases at V and 0 bases at J, with 9 bases in the middle. The CDR3 is 15 amino acids. Germline values: CDR1 MGHDK, CDR2 SYGVNS. The CDR3 is CASSDSRGSGNTIYF. CDR3 nucleotides: TGTGCCAGCAGTGATAGCAGGGGCTCTGGAAACACCATATATTTT.

This clone was detected only a few times. This CDR3 is CATSRRQGVHEQYF. CDR3 DNA sequence: TGTGCCACCAGCCGAAGACAGGGAGTCCACGAGCAGTACTTC. The chain recombines TRBV15 with TRBJ2-7, with TRBD1 matching over 7 bases. From germline, CDR1 is LNHNV and CDR2 YYDKDF (reference sequence). The J segment lost 5 bases and the V segment lost 5 bases, leaving 9 bases of the junction unmatched. CDR3 length equals 14 residues.

A few counts support this clone. The chain employs TRBV7-9 and TRBJ2-2, with D hard to call. The germline gives CDR1 SEHNR, CDR2 FQNEAQ (reference sequence). Deletions cut 2 bases from V and 0 bases from J, with 7 bases between. CDR3 size: 15 residues. This chain's CDR3 is CASSLFAANTGELFF. In DNA, the CDR3 is TGTGCCAGCAGCTTATTTGCTGCGAACACCGGGGAGCTGTTTTTT.